This TCR beta chain was found in a study of blood T cell repertoires in COVID-19. Study as a whole: Specimens from acute and convalescent COVID-19 originated in the United States, Italy and Spain. PBMCs, B-cell-depleted T cells, or T cells were the source of the cDNA or gDNA that made up the material.

Original processing methods: Quantification of nucleated cells was approximated via reference gene primer amplification. Assay used: immunoSEQ multiplex PCR; TCRdb lists only in-frame clones, some missing. V, J and clone size are those of that table, while D and trimming were read from the DNA. The data show about 150,000 clones, 70% to 90% seen once. Sequences were obtained from peripheral blood. The TCR sequence derives from a woman aged 60 to 75 with COVID-19, enrolled during active disease.

The CDR3 sequence: CAWSVLGVSRPSPLHF. CDR3 coding DNA: TGTGCCTGGAGTGTACTCGGGGTCAGTCGCCCCTCACCCCTCCACTTT. The genes are TRBV30 and TRBJ1-6; D remains ambiguous. Looked up from germline, CDR1 is GTSNPN and CDR2 is SVGIG (reference sequence). V was cut by 0 bases and J by 10 bases, with 19 bases left in between. The CDR3 loop spans 16 amino acids.